This T cell receptor beta chain was identified in a study of regulatory T cells in long-lasting Graves disease. Time point noted: persistent/refractory GD, antithyroid drugs over 5 years with positive TRAb. RNA from PBMCs was the source of the TCR library. Libraries of TCR beta came from iRepertoire HTBI primers plus Arm-PCR of CDR3 regions. Using its own MiXCR run on the multiplex PCR reads, TCRdb lists one record per CDR3 protein. Of a few hundred thousand distinct CDR3 sequences listed, less than 25% were seen once; the top ten hold about a quarter. This receptor was identified in a female donor with Graves disease. Here the sequenced sample was peripheral blood mononuclear cells (PBMCs), taken when the disease was refractory, from a patient treated with antithyroid drugs.

CDR3 sequence reads: CAWSDPGLAGRSYEQYF. DNA of the CDR3: TGTGCCTGGAGTGACCCGGGACTAGCGGGACGTTCCTACGAGCAGTACTTC. The chain is built from TRBV30 and TRBJ2-7; 13 bases align to TRBD2. This CDR3 is built from 17 residues. After removal of 1 base from V and 1 base from J, the junction contained 7 bases not matched to a gene. Per the germline V gene, CDR1 is GTSNPN and CDR2 is SVGIG (reference sequence). Full variable domain (missing parts from reference TRBV30 and TRBJ2-7): SQTIHQWPATLVQPVGSPLSLECTVEGTSNPNLYWYRQAAGRGLQLLFYSVGIGQISSEVPQNLSASRPQDRQFILSSKKLLLSDSGFYLCAWSDPGLAGRSYEQYFGPGTRLTVT.